What follows are 11 T cell receptor beta chains derived from one specimen sequenced in a study of shared clonotypes between healthy human individuals. Generated by immunoSEQ multiplex PCR, the TCRdb table keeps only in-frame clones and is missing some. This sample has about 2.4 million clones, with 93% found just once. The source material was naive CD4+ T cells from PBMCs. As for subset: CD45RA+ positively selected. These receptors were taken from a young man in good health. Some clones in this sample may be carry-over from other donors' samples.

This rearrangement joins TRBV7-2 to TRBJ1-3; weak D call: TRBD1 (6 bases). Trimming pared 6 bases from V and 8 bases from J, leaving 20 bases between. Germline V gene lookup returns CDR1 SGHTA and CDR2 FQGNSA. This CDR3 has 15 amino acids. The CDR3, as DNA: TGTGCCAGCAGTCCTCCCTGGCAGGGGTCGGACACCATATATTTT. Its translation: CASSPPWQGSDTIYF.

V usage is TRBV6-5 and J usage is TRBJ1-5, with 9 bases lining up with TRBD1. The CDR3 length is 15 residues. Per the germline V gene, CDR1 is MNHEY and CDR2 is SVGAGI. As DNA, the CDR3 is TGTGCTACTCATACAGGGGGCCCTAGCAATCAGCCCCAGCATTTT. This sequence encodes CATHTGGPSNQPQHF.

This chain connects TRBV6-5 to TRBJ1-1, with 9 bases fitting TRBD1. The J segment lost 4 bases and the V segment lost 0 bases, leaving 3 bases of the junction unmatched. Germline V lookup: CDR1 MNHEY, CDR2 SVGAGI. The CDR3 is 15 amino acids. CDR3 region: CASSYSRTGATEAFF. For the CDR3, the DNA is TGTGCCAGCAGTTACTCAAGGACAGGGGCCACTGAAGCTTTCTTT.

Worth noting for this clone: Other DNA sequences of this sample code for an identical CDR3. The chain uses TRBV5-1 and TRBJ2-1; 9 bases are shared with TRBD2. This CDR3 region has 16 residues. V trimming: 4 bases; J trimming: 0 bases; junction bases outside the gene matches: 5. Per the germline V gene, CDR1 is SGHRS and CDR2 is YFSETQ. The CDR3 bases are TGCGCCAGCAGCACTCTAGCGGGGAGCTCCTACAATGAGCAGTTCTTC. Amino acids: CASSTLAGSSYNEQFF.

The V gene is TRBV6-4, the J gene TRBJ2-1, with 10 nucleotides matching TRBD2. The V gene's germline CDR1 is MRHNA and CDR2 SNTAGT. After removal of 0 bases from V and 5 bases from J, the junction contained 7 bases not matched to a gene. The CDR3 covers 17 residues. CDR3 nucleotides: TGTGCCAGCAGTGACTCTCGTGCTAGCGGGAGCCACAATGAGCAGTTCTTC. Translation: CASSDSRASGSHNEQFF.

On this clone: Other DNA sequences from this sample encode an identical CDR3 as well. V is TRBV30 and J is TRBJ1-3; no clear D. The germline V gene has CDR1 GTSNPN and CDR2 SVGIG (reference sequence). Deletions cut 0 bases from V and 0 bases from J, with 12 bases between. The length of the CDR3 is 16 residues. The DNA for the CDR3 is TGTGCCTGGAGTGTACCCCGGTCGAGCTCTGGAAACACCATATATTTT. Its translation: CAWSVPRSSSGNTIYF.

CDR3 sequence (DNA): TGTGCCAGCAGTCGACACAGGGAGCTAAACTATGGCTACACCTTC. This sequence encodes CASSRHRELNYGYTF. This chain uses TRBV6-1 with TRBJ1-2; TRBD1 is a possible D gene (6 bases). V lost 5 bases and J 2 bases, leaving 15 bases between the germline ends. The germline CDR1 and CDR2 sequences are MNHNS and SASEGT. The CDR3 has 15 amino acids.

The chain employs TRBV5-4 and TRBJ2-4, with a weak D call TRBD1 (6 bases). V was trimmed by 0 bases and J by 9 bases, leaving 10 bases between them. CDR3 length: 13 amino acids. Germline V CDR1 and CDR2: SGHNT, YYREEE (reference sequence). CDR3: CASSLVQGGIQYF. For the CDR3, the DNA is TGTGCCAGCAGCTTGGTACAGGGCGGCATTCAGTACTTC.

Concerning this clone itself: This same CDR3 is encoded by further DNA sequences in the sample. The chain uses TRBV29-1 and TRBJ2-1; no firm D call. This CDR3 has 11 amino acids. Trimming left V 4 bases short and J 6 bases short, with 7 bases between. The germline CDR1 and CDR2 sequences are SQVTM and ANQGSEA. CDR3 nucleotides: TGCAGCGTTGCTTCTGCCAATGAGCAGTTCTTC. This gives the protein CSVASANEQFF.

Remarks on this clone: The sample holds other DNA sequences that translate to the same CDR3. The chain has TRBV7-3 and TRBJ2-2, with unresolved D. The germline V gene encodes CDR1 SGHTA and CDR2 FQGTGA. CDR3 length: 13 residues. V lost 5 bases to trimming and J lost 1 base, with 5 bases between them. CDR3 bases: TGTGCCAGCAGCCCTAAGAACACCGGGGAGCTGTTTTTT. Its protein is CASSPKNTGELFF. The whole variable domain, filled in from reference TRBV7-3 and TRBJ2-2, reads GAGVSQTPSNKVTEKGKYVELRCDPISGHTALYWYRQSLGQGPEFLIYFQGTGAADDSGLPNDRFFAVRPEGSVSTLKIQRTERGDSAVYLCASSPKNTGELFFGEGSRLTVL.

Written as DNA, the CDR3 is TGCAGCGTTGAGGGTAGCGTGAAGCGATACAATGAGCAGTTCTTC. Its protein product is CSVEGSVKRYNEQFF. The J gene is TRBJ2-1, the V gene TRBV29-1; D is possibly TRBD2 (5 bases). The CDR3 length is 15 residues. Per the germline V gene, CDR1 is SQVTM and CDR2 is ANQGSEA. Trimming left V 3 bases short and J 4 bases short, with 16 bases between.